This T cell receptor (beta chain) was documented in a study of blood T cell repertoires in COVID-19 (dated by TCRdb to the early 2020s). Study-wide context: Samples from collaborators originated in the United States, Italy and Spain and spanned both the acute and convalescent phases of COVID-19. Samples were obtained from the ongoing ImmuneRACE study (first 160 participants) and from 1,000 to 1,500 subjects provided by 6 global collaborators. The material from the prospective study consisted of cDNA or gDNA derived from T cells, B-cell-depleted T cells, or PBMCs. The sample metadata nearly always contained a de-identified subject ID, COVID-19 status, age in years and sex. The repertoires were made available in a free public database intended to serve as a resource for research on the immune response to SARS-CoV-2. The dataset comprised deeply sampled blood TCRbeta repertoires from subjects exposed to, actively infected with, or recovered from COVID-19. HLA class I and class II types, where available, came from metadata supplied by the sample provider rather than from assay-based typing. Paper-wide results and their limitations: The amount of clinical and demographic metadata varied by source and participant and was provided uncurated.

The collaborating institutions used their own protocols to collect whole blood in K2EDTA tubes. For TCRbeta analysis, collaborator samples were shipped as frozen whole blood, as isolated PBMCs, or as DNA extracted from either sample type. TCRbeta CDR3 regions were amplified from genomic DNA by means of the immunoSEQ Assay, a bias-controlled multiplex PCR. As for how the authors treated the data: Nucleated cell counts per sample were estimated from amplification of reference gene primers within the assay. Sequence reads were collapsed and filtered to measure the absolute abundance of every unique TCRbeta CDR3 rearrangement. Productive Simpson clonality was computed per sample as the square root of Simpson's diversity index over productive rearrangements. The table was pulled from immuneACCESS by TCRdb, which kept in-frame rearrangements only. Such tables lose some clones; where checked, under half of the loss comes from unresolved V genes, and the rest has no known cause. V, J and clone size reflect that table, while D and trimming were determined from the DNA. The sample contains about 140,000 clones, roughly four fifths of them found a single time. Together, the top ten hold around 1.4% of the sample.

The CDR3 has 16 amino acids, counting the end cysteine and phenylalanine. Of all the DNA, just the CDR3 is kept, 48 bases in frame from base 1. CDR1 and CDR2, per the germline V gene (reference sequence), are DFQATT and SNEGSKA. V drops 3 bases and J drops 5 bases, leaving 19 bases in between. Details on this clone: Its specific antigen is unknown. Per-base qualities were not stored, and no clone one base away is much larger.

The chain is assembled from TRBV20-1 and TRBJ1-4; no D segment can be confidently identified. The TCR comes from a human donor in a cohort sampled during active COVID-19. Sequencing input: peripheral blood. Read as DNA, the sequence is TGCAGTGCTAGTCAGCCCGGAGGGCCCAAAAATGAAAAACTGTTTTTT. It is translated as CSASQPGGPKNEKLFF.